The 15 T cell receptor beta chains presented below share a single source sample, sequenced in a study of cytomegalovirus exposure and HLA in healthy donors. A multiplex PCR was run with 60 Vbeta primers and 13 Jbeta primers. The table came from immunoSEQ multiplex PCR; TCRdb's copy has only in-frame clones and leaves some out. The table lists 310,000 or so clones, approximately 90% of them singletons. The sequenced material came from PBMCs. Source of these receptors: a woman between 18 and 29 years old in good health and CMV-seronegative.

The V call is TRBV5-1, the J call TRBJ2-1, with 10 bases matching TRBD2. Germline trimming cut 0 bases from V and 4 bases from J; bases unmatched to any gene: 4. Germline CDR1 SGHRS, CDR2 YFSETQ. The CDR3 contains 16 residues. CDR3 residues: CASSLEAGGPYNEQFF. The CDR3 DNA follows: TGCGCCAGCAGCTTGGAAGCGGGGGGGCCGTACAATGAGCAGTTCTTC.

CDR3 in amino acids: CAWSGTGQNQPQHF. For the CDR3, the DNA is TGTGCCTGGAGTGGGACAGGTCAGAATCAGCCCCAGCATTTT. This chain joins TRBV30 and TRBJ1-5; 7 bases agree with TRBD1. This CDR3 contains 14 residues. CDR1 GTSNPN and CDR2 SVGIG come from the germline V gene (reference sequence). V lost 1 base and J lost 4; bases outside the gene matches: 4.

The chain has TRBV7-9 and TRBJ2-5; TRBD2 aligns across 10 bases. The length of the CDR3 is 16 residues. The ends lost 4 bases at V and 2 bases at J; junction bases unmatched: 7. From germline, CDR1 is SEHNR and CDR2 FQNEAQ (reference sequence). The DNA of the CDR3 is TGTGCCAGCAGCTCCAGCGGGGGGGCCAGTCAAGAGACCCAGTACTTC. The encoded protein is CASSSSGGASQETQYF.

In this sample, this clone turned up a few times. The chain couples TRBV10-2 to TRBJ2-1; 8 nucleotides agree with TRBD2. This CDR3 comprises 14 residues. J gave up 4 bases and V 3 bases, and 2 bases lay outside the gene matches. Germline V gene sequence: CDR1 WSHSY, CDR2 SAAADI. For the CDR3, the DNA is TGCGCCAGCAGTGAAGGCGGGGGGTACAATGAGCAGTTCTTC. Amino acid sequence: CASSEGGGYNEQFF.

The chain has TRBV29-1 and TRBJ2-7, with D possibly matching TRBD2 (5 bases). Trimming took 4 bases from V and 7 from J, leaving 20 bases between them. Germline CDR1 is SQVTM and CDR2 is ANQGSEA. CDR3 length equals 14 residues. The CDR3 DNA is TGCAGCGTTGTGAGTGGTTTTCGCGGGCCGGAGCAGTACTTC. Translation: CSVVSGFRGPEQYF.

The chain joins TRBV27 to TRBJ1-1, with a weak D call TRBD1 (6 bases). The CDR3 totals 15 residues. Trimming left V 4 bases short and J 1 base short, with 13 bases between. The germline CDR1 and CDR2 sequences are MNHEY and SMNVEV (reference sequence). The CDR3 sequence: CASSSNLQGNTEAFF. DNA for the CDR3: TGTGCCAGCAGTTCCAATTTACAGGGGAACACTGAAGCTTTCTTT.

V usage is TRBV6-1 and J usage is TRBJ2-3; TRBD2 might be the D (6 bases). Deletions cut 2 bases from V and 0 bases from J, with 6 bases between. Germline V lookup: CDR1 MNHNS, CDR2 SASEGT. The CDR3 loop spans 14 amino acids. As DNA, the CDR3 is TGTGCCAGCAGTGAACGGGGGAGCACAGATACGCAGTATTTT. Residues: CASSERGSTDTQYF.

This clone showed up just once. This chain connects TRBV7-9 to TRBJ1-1; tentatively, D is TRBD1 (5 bases). The CDR3 length is 13 residues. V was trimmed by 0 bases and J by 4 bases, leaving 6 bases between them. CDR1 is SEHNR, CDR2 FQNEAQ, per germline (reference sequence). CDR3 amino acids: CASSLAGVTEAFF. CDR3 sequence (DNA): TGTGCCAGCAGCTTAGCAGGGGTCACTGAAGCTTTCTTT. Supplemented by reference TRBV7-9 and TRBJ1-1, the full variable domain reads DTGVSQNPRHKITKRGQNVTFRCDPISEHNRLYWYRQTLGQGPEFLTYFQNEAQLEKSRLLSDRFSAERPKGSFSTLEIQRTEQGDSAMYLCASSLAGVTEAFFGQGTRLTVV.

The V gene is TRBV7-6, the J gene TRBJ2-3; TRBD2 agrees at 8 bases. V trimming: 0 bases; J trimming: 6 bases; junction bases outside the gene matches: 11. Per the germline V gene, CDR1 is SGHVS and CDR2 is FNYEAQ. The CDR3 contains 17 residues. The CDR3 reads CASSLAVPSGGRDTQYF. The DNA for the CDR3 is TGTGCCAGCAGCTTAGCGGTGCCCAGCGGGGGTAGGGATACGCAGTATTTT.

To note about this clone: The same CDR3 can be traced to other DNA sequences in this sample. V gene TRBV5-1 combines with J gene TRBJ1-3; D ambiguous. Between the trimmed V and J ends, which lost 5 bases and 1 base, there was a span of 7 bases. CDR1 SGHRS and CDR2 YFSETQ come from the germline V gene. The length of the CDR3 is 13 residues. The CDR3 loop reads CASSSGSGNTIYF. In DNA form, the CDR3 reads TGCGCCAGCAGTTCGGGTTCTGGAAACACCATATATTTT.

The CDR3 DNA reads TGCGCCAGCAGACTGGGACAGGTGAACACTGAAGCTTTCTTT. The encoded protein is CASRLGQVNTEAFF. This chain links TRBV5-1 with TRBJ1-1; 8 bases fit TRBD1. This CDR3 contains 14 residues. The germline gives CDR1 SGHRS, CDR2 YFSETQ. After removal of 5 bases from V and 0 bases from J, the junction contained 3 bases not matched to a gene.

The rearrangement uses TRBV13 and TRBJ1-1; D unresolved. This CDR3 is 15 amino acids long. Germline V gives CDR1 PRHDT, CDR2 FYEKMQ (reference sequence). Trimming took off 0 bases at V and 5 bases at J, with 13 bases between the two ends. The CDR3 DNA follows: TGTGCCAGCAGCTTAGGCCGGGGAGGGCTGACTGAAGCTTTCTTT. This gives the protein CASSLGRGGLTEAFF. Complete variable domain (other parts from reference TRBV13 and TRBJ1-1): AAGVIQSPRHLIKEKRETATLKCYPIPRHDTVYWYQQGPGQDPQFLISFYEKMQSDKGSIPDRFSAQQFSDYHSELNMSSLELGDSALYFCASSLGRGGLTEAFFGQGTRLTVV.

The chain carries TRBV5-1 and TRBJ2-3; a possible D gene is TRBD2 (5 bases). The CDR3 contains 14 residues. Germline lookup yields CDR1 SGHRS and CDR2 YFSETQ. V was cut by 1 base and J by 0 bases, with 6 bases left in between. The CDR3 DNA reads as TGCGCCAGCAGCTTGAGCGGTAGCACAGATACGCAGTATTTT. Residues: CASSLSGSTDTQYF.

The J gene is TRBJ2-7, the V gene TRBV15, with D possibly matching TRBD1 (5 bases). V was clipped by 1 base and J by 5 bases, with 9 bases between them. CDR1 and CDR2 from the germline V gene are LNHNV and YYDKDF (reference sequence). The CDR3 runs to 13 residues. The CDR3 loop reads CATSRVDRDEQYF. The CDR3, as DNA: TGTGCCACCAGCAGAGTAGACAGAGACGAGCAGTACTTC.

The genes are TRBV4-1 and TRBJ2-7; possible D gene TRBD1, 5 bases. CDR1 is MGHRA and CDR2 is YSYEKL in the germline V gene. The CDR3 loop spans 15 amino acids. V lost 0 bases and J lost 3, with 12 bases in between. CDR3 loop: CASSQESGRVYEQYF. In DNA form, the CDR3 reads TGCGCCAGCAGCCAAGAATCGGGCAGGGTCTACGAGCAGTACTTC.